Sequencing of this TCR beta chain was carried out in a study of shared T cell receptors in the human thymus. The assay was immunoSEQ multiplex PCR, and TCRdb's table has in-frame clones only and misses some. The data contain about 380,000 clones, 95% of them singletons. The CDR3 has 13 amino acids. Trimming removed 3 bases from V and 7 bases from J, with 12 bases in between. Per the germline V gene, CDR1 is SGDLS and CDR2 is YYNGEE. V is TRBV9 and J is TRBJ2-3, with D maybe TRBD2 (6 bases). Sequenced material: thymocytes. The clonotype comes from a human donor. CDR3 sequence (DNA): TGTGCCAGCAGCGACTCCGGAGGGCATACGCAGTATTTT. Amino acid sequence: CASSDSGGHTQYF.